The 30 T cell receptor beta chains below come from one sample, sequenced in a study of CD8+ T cells in alopecia areata. Extraction of RNA preceded its reverse transcription into cDNA, which served as the sequencing template. Sequenced by immunoSEQ multiplex PCR; TCRdb stores in-frame clones only, minus some. In the table there are 200,000 or so clones, approximately 47% of which are singletons. The treatment: oral pan-JAK inhibitor, 5-10 mg twice daily. The sequencing used CD4+ T cells sorted from blood, collected between weeks 36 and 40, from a patient treated with tofacitinib. The source of these receptors is a human donor with alopecia areata.

The rearrangement joins TRBV7-9 to TRBJ2-7; perhaps TRBD2 as D (6 bases). Germline lookup yields CDR1 SEHNR and CDR2 FQNEAQ (reference sequence). The V gene lost 2 bases and the J gene lost 5 bases, with 19 bases spanning the gap. The CDR3 has 16 residues. As DNA, the CDR3 is TGTGCCAGCAGCTTAAAGGCTCGGGCGCAGCGGGACGAGCAGTACTTC. The encoded protein is CASSLKARAQRDEQYF.

The chain joins TRBV30 to TRBJ2-7, with 7 bases fitting TRBD2. CDR3 length equals 12 residues. With 4 bases clipped from V and 5 bases from J, the junction kept 5 bases outside the gene matches. Germline-derived CDR1 and CDR2 are GTSNPN and SVGIG (reference sequence). CDR3 sequence (DNA): TGTGCCTGGACTAGCGGTATCCACGAGCAGTACTTC. It codes for CAWTSGIHEQYF. The whole variable domain, remainder taken from reference TRBV30 and TRBJ2-7, is SQTIHQWPATLVQPVGSPLSLECTVEGTSNPNLYWYRQAAGRGLQLLFYSVGIGQISSEVPQNLSASRPQDRQFILSSKKLLLSDSGFYLCAWTSGIHEQYFGPGTRLTVT.

Concerning this clone itself: Other DNA sequences in the same sample also yield this CDR3. CDR3: CASSIGNEQFF. The CDR3 DNA reads TGTGCCAGTAGTATAGGAAATGAGCAGTTCTTC. The J gene is TRBJ2-1, the V gene TRBV19; D is undetermined. This CDR3 has 11 residues. V shed 1 base and J shed 7 bases, with 2 bases lying between them. In germline, CDR1 is LNHDA, CDR2 SQIVND (reference sequence).

J is TRBJ1-3 and V is TRBV7-9; D unclear. Trimming removed 5 bases from V and 1 base from J, with 9 bases in between. CDR3 length: 14 residues. Germline assignment: CDR1 SEHNR and CDR2 FQNEAQ (reference sequence). The CDR3 protein is CASSRQESGNTIYF. In nucleotides, the CDR3 is TGTGCCAGCAGCCGACAAGAGTCTGGAAACACCATATATTTT. Looking up the rest from reference TRBV7-9 and TRBJ1-3 gives the full variable domain: DTGVSQNPRHKITKRGQNVTFRCDPISEHNRLYWYRQTLGQGPEFLTYFQNEAQLEKSRLLSDRFSAERPKGSFSTLEIQRTEQGDSAMYLCASSRQESGNTIYFGEGSWLTVV.

This clone came up a few times. V is TRBV19 and J is TRBJ1-1, with TRBD1 matching 8 bases. The CDR3 length is 15 residues. Germline assignment: CDR1 LNHDA and CDR2 SQIVND (reference sequence). Trimming removed 5 bases from V and 1 base from J; junction bases left unmatched: 6. The CDR3 spells CASSWRQGRNTEAFF. The CDR3, as DNA: TGTGCCAGTAGTTGGAGACAGGGGCGGAACACTGAAGCTTTCTTT.

This chain uses TRBV4-3 with TRBJ2-7; tentative D call: TRBD2 (5 bases). The CDR3 has 15 residues. The V gene's germline CDR1 is LGHNA and CDR2 YSLEER. V shed 0 bases and J shed 4 bases, with 13 bases lying between them. The CDR3, as DNA: TGCGCCAGCAGCCAAGAGTTTCGGGGAAGGTACGAGCAGTACTTC. Translated, it gives CASSQEFRGRYEQYF.

Only a few counts were recorded for this clone. The gene calls are TRBV30 and TRBJ2-3; D gene unclear. V lost 2 bases and J 8 bases, leaving 11 bases between the germline ends. The germline V gene encodes CDR1 GTSNPN and CDR2 SVGIG (reference sequence). The CDR3 covers 12 residues. The DNA for the CDR3 is TGTGCCTGGAGTCCGACTTCGGGTACGCAGTATTTT. Translation gives CAWSPTSGTQYF.

This clone was recorded a few times. This chain connects TRBV7-9 to TRBJ1-1; D unresolved. Trimming took 1 base from V and 1 from J, leaving 4 bases between them. There are 13 residues in the CDR3. CDR1 and CDR2 from the germline V gene are SEHNR and FQNEAQ (reference sequence). CDR3 sequence: CASSLEANTEAFF. The CDR3 DNA reads as TGTGCCAGCAGCTTAGAGGCGAACACTGAAGCTTTCTTT.

In its sample, this clone was seen a few times. In DNA, the CDR3 is TGTGCCAGCAGCGCGGACAGGGGATCAGGGGCCAACGTCCTGACTTTC. Residues: CASSADRGSGANVLTF. The gene calls are TRBV7-9 and TRBJ2-6, with 9 nucleotides matching TRBD1. This CDR3 has 16 amino acids. The V gene's germline CDR1 is SEHNR and CDR2 FQNEAQ (reference sequence). V was clipped by 5 bases and J by 4 bases; unmatched bases: 6.

The CDR3 DNA is TGCGCCAGCAGTAGGAGAGTAGGGGCAGCGCTAGCGGGAGGCTACAATGAGCAGTTCTTC. This gives the protein CASSRRVGAALAGGYNEQFF. The genes are TRBV5-1 and TRBJ2-1; 11 nucleotides agree with TRBD2. Trimming took 5 bases from V and 3 from J; bases not matched to a gene: 19. Germline CDR1 SGHRS, CDR2 YFSETQ. There are 20 residues in the CDR3.

In this sample, this clone turned up a few times. V gene TRBV29-1 combines with J gene TRBJ2-5, with 8 bases lining up with TRBD2. Matching the DNA end better, TRBJ2-7 makes the J call doubtful. This CDR3 is 14 amino acids long. The germline CDR1 and CDR2 sequences are SQVTM and ANQGSEA. Here the CDR3 DNA reads TGCAGCGTTGCACAGCGGGAGTTAACCTACGAGCAGTACTTC. It is translated as CSVAQRELTYEQYF.

The chain carries TRBV29-1 and TRBJ1-2; a possible D gene is TRBD1 (6 bases). Germline V gene data show CDR1 as SQVTM and CDR2 as ANQGSEA. There are 14 residues in the CDR3. The ends were cut back, 6 bases at V and 3 bases at J, with 17 bases in the middle. The DNA for the CDR3 is TGCAGCGTCGTGGGTACGGCAGGGGACTATGGCTACACCTTC. It encodes CSVVGTAGDYGYTF.

This clone was recorded a few times. This rearrangement joins TRBV7-9 to TRBJ2-4; 12 bases map to TRBD2. CDR1 is SEHNR and CDR2 is FQNEAQ in the germline V gene (reference sequence). V lost 5 bases, J lost 10 bases, and 3 bases stayed unmatched. CDR3 length equals 13 residues. The CDR3 reads CASSGTSGRIQYF. The CDR3 DNA reads TGTGCCAGCAGCGGAACTAGCGGGAGGATTCAGTACTTC. Using reference TRBV7-9 and TRBJ2-4 for the parts outside the CDR3, the full variable domain is DTGVSQNPRHKITKRGQNVTFRCDPISEHNRLYWYRQTLGQGPEFLTYFQNEAQLEKSRLLSDRFSAERPKGSFSTLEIQRTEQGDSAMYLCASSGTSGRIQYFGAGTRLSVL.

This clone was counted between two and nine times. This CDR3 reads CASSFPGGQREQFF. CDR3 bases: TGTGCCAGCAGCTTCCCGGGAGGGCAACGTGAGCAGTTCTTC. The chain carries TRBV5-4 and TRBJ2-1; 8 bases line up with TRBD2. There are 14 residues in the CDR3. V shed 2 bases, J shed 9 bases, and the junction held 7 bases outside the gene matches. Per the germline V gene, CDR1 is SGHNT and CDR2 is YYREEE (reference sequence). The whole variable domain, filled in from reference TRBV5-4 and TRBJ2-1, reads ETGVTQSPTHLIKTRGQQVTLRCSSQSGHNTVSWYQQALGQGPQFIFQYYREEENGRGNFPPRFSGLQFPNYSSELNVNALELDDSALYLCASSFPGGQREQFFGPGTRLTVL.

V usage is TRBV19 and J usage is TRBJ2-1; the match to TRBD2 covers 9 bases. This CDR3 has 16 amino acids. CDR1 is LNHDA and CDR2 is SQIVND in the germline V gene (reference sequence). With 4 bases clipped from V and 5 bases from J, the junction kept 9 bases outside the gene matches. CDR3 DNA: TGTGCCAGTAGTAGCGGCAGCGGGAGGCCACACAATGAGCAGTTCTTC. Translation: CASSSGSGRPHNEQFF.

The chain couples TRBV7-2 to TRBJ2-7; the D is unclear. The CDR3 runs 15 residues. Trimming removed 5 bases at V and 2 bases at J, with 16 bases between. The germline CDR1 and CDR2 sequences are SGHTA and FQGNSA. The CDR3 sequence: CASSKGWVRTYEQYF. The CDR3 DNA reads TGTGCCAGCAGCAAAGGGTGGGTGAGGACCTACGAGCAGTACTTC.

The rearrangement uses TRBV30 and TRBJ1-5; D uncertain. Germline CDR1 is GTSNPN and CDR2 is SVGIG (reference sequence). Trimming shortened V by 2 bases and J by 7 bases, and 12 bases separated the two germline ends. The CDR3 runs to 13 residues. The CDR3 DNA follows: TGTGCCTGGAGTCGATCGTCGGGACAGCCCCAGCATTTT. This translates into CAWSRSSGQPQHF.

This clone was recorded once. The chain recombines TRBV11-2 with TRBJ2-5; no clear D. The CDR3 has 11 residues. V shed 5 bases and J shed 6 bases, with 7 bases lying between them. Per the germline V gene, CDR1 is SGHAT and CDR2 is FQNNGV. The CDR3: CASSPVKTQYF. In DNA, the CDR3 is TGTGCCAGCAGCCCTGTGAAGACCCAGTACTTC.

The V and J genes are TRBV25-1 and TRBJ2-2; D is possibly TRBD1 (5 bases). CDR1 and CDR2 from the germline V gene are MGHDK and SYGVNS. This CDR3 has 12 residues. V was trimmed by 10 bases and J by 1 base, leaving 7 bases between them. As DNA, the CDR3 is TGTGCCACCCAGGGGAACACCGGGGAGCTGTTTTTT. Protein: CATQGNTGELFF.

The chain carries TRBV29-1 and TRBJ1-1; no clear D. V was clipped by 7 bases and J by 2 bases, with 11 bases between them. The CDR3 is made up of 12 amino acids. CDR1 is SQVTM and CDR2 is ANQGSEA in the germline V gene. CDR3 sequence: CSADGPNTEAFF. For the CDR3, the DNA is TGCAGCGCCGATGGGCCAAACACTGAAGCTTTCTTT.

This clone was observed a few times. V gene TRBV19 combines with J gene TRBJ2-6, with D maybe TRBD1 (5 bases). Germline assignment: CDR1 LNHDA and CDR2 SQIVND (reference sequence). V gave up 7 bases and J gave up 0 bases, with 10 bases separating them. The CDR3 loop spans 15 amino acids. This chain's CDR3 is CASTMTDSGANVLTF. The CDR3 region has the DNA TGTGCCAGTACAATGACAGACTCTGGGGCCAACGTCCTGACTTTC.

This clone has only a few counts. The V gene is TRBV7-2, the J gene TRBJ2-7, with D perhaps matching TRBD2 (6 bases). Trimming removed 2 bases from V and 0 bases from J, with 20 bases in between. The CDR3 covers 18 residues. CDR1 is SGHTA, CDR2 FQGNSA, per germline. The CDR3 region is CASSLTRRREASSYEQYF. CDR3 coding DNA: TGTGCCAGCAGCTTAACGCGACGGCGGGAAGCTAGCTCCTACGAGCAGTACTTC.

The J gene is TRBJ2-3, the V gene TRBV2; perhaps TRBD2 as D (5 bases). V shed 11 bases and J shed 0 bases, with 12 bases lying between them. The CDR3 has 13 amino acids. Germline values: CDR1 SNHLY, CDR2 FYNNEI. This chain's CDR3 is CAGRGLSTDTQYF. CDR3 in DNA: TGTGCCGGCCGGGGTTTGAGCACAGATACGCAGTATTTT.

There are a few counts of this clone. The chain employs TRBV30 and TRBJ1-2; possible D gene TRBD1, 6 bases. The V end lost 5 bases, the J end lost 6 bases, and 16 bases lay between the germline ends. The germline V gene encodes CDR1 GTSNPN and CDR2 SVGIG (reference sequence). The CDR3 is made up of 13 amino acids. The CDR3 DNA sequence: TGTGCCTGGGGGGTCACAGGGCTCGATGGCTACACCTTC. Its translation is CAWGVTGLDGYTF.

There are a few counts of this clone. The chain uses TRBV18 and TRBJ1-5; D gene ambiguous. V gave up 2 bases and J gave up 4 bases, with 6 bases separating them. Per the germline V gene, CDR1 is KGHSH and CDR2 is LQKENI. This CDR3 region has 13 residues. The CDR3 DNA sequence: TGTGCCAGCTCACCAGAGGTGAATCAGCCCCAGCATTTT. Protein: CASSPEVNQPQHF.

V usage is TRBV7-2 and J usage is TRBJ2-7; D possibly uses TRBD1 or TRBD2 (5 bases each). V was cut by 0 bases and J by 3 bases, with 9 bases left in between. Germline CDR1 SGHTA, CDR2 FQGNSA. The CDR3 extends over 14 amino acids. CDR3 sequence: CASSLAGANYEQYF. The CDR3 DNA follows: TGTGCCAGCAGCTTAGCCGGGGCGAACTACGAGCAGTACTTC.

The gene calls are TRBV5-1 and TRBJ1-4; a weak D match, TRBD1 (6 bases). The CDR3 contains 16 residues. Germline CDR1 reads SGHRS; CDR2 reads YFSETQ. V was clipped by 4 bases and J by 7 bases, with 20 bases between them. This CDR3 is CASSAKRAQGFEKLFF. As DNA, the CDR3 is TGCGCCAGCAGCGCGAAGCGCGCGCAGGGGTTTGAAAAACTGTTTTTT.

V gene TRBV28 combines with J gene TRBJ1-2; no clear D gene. V lost 11 bases and J 7 bases, leaving 20 bases between the germline ends. CDR3 size: 13 residues. Germline V lookup: CDR1 MDHEN, CDR2 SYDVKM. The CDR3 DNA reads TGTGCCGCAAGACGACCCCCGGGGTCTGGCTACACCTTC. Translating it yields CAARRPPGSGYTF.

The table lists this clone with a count of one. The J gene is TRBJ2-3, the V gene TRBV30; D not certain. V lost 2 bases, J lost 4 bases, and 10 bases lay in between. The CDR3 has 13 amino acids. Germline V gene sequence: CDR1 GTSNPN, CDR2 SVGIG (reference sequence). The CDR3 DNA follows: TGTGCCTGGAGTCTCCCCGGACCAGATACGCAGTATTTT. Its protein is CAWSLPGPDTQYF. Full variable domain (remainder filled in from reference TRBV30 and TRBJ2-3): SQTIHQWPATLVQPVGSPLSLECTVEGTSNPNLYWYRQAAGRGLQLLFYSVGIGQISSEVPQNLSASRPQDRQFILSSKKLLLSDSGFYLCAWSLPGPDTQYFGPGTRLTVL.

This clone was seen repeatedly, ten times or more. The rearrangement links TRBV10-3 to TRBJ2-1; 12 nucleotides align to TRBD2. The CDR3 is made up of 12 amino acids. In germline, CDR1 is ENHRY, CDR2 SYGVKD. CDR3 in DNA: TGTTCGACTAGCGGGAGCTCTAATGAGCAGTTCTTC. Translated: CSTSGSSNEQFF.